This T cell receptor beta chain was sequenced during a study of vaccination and CD4 T cells after COVID-19. Sequenced with the Oncomine TCR Beta short-read assay was DNA taken from cultured CD4+ T cells. TCRdb re-called the PCR reads through MiXCR, storing one row per CDR3 protein. This table has roughly 11,000 distinct CDR3 sequences, over 60% appearing once. Concerning this clonotype: What it binds is unknown.

V lost 6 bases and J lost 3, with 6 bases in between. CDR3 length: 11 amino acids. Treatment here: 10-day PBMC culture with coronavirus spike peptide pools or control peptides (ViraFEST assay). The sequenced sample consisted of CD4+ T cells from blood, cultured in vitro. This clonotype was obtained from a human donor who had recovered from COVID-19. V gene TRBV12-3 or TRBV12-4 combines with J gene TRBJ2-7; D remains unclear. CDR3 sequence (DNA): TGTGCCAGCAGCAGCCTCTACGAGCAGTACTTC. Its translation is CASSSLYEQYF.